This T cell receptor (beta chain) appears in the sequencing data of a study of vaccination effects on CD4 cells after COVID-19. A note on this clone: No antigen is known for it.

The CDR3 loop spans 14 amino acids. V lost 5 bases and J lost 0, with 10 bases in between. Germline loops: CDR1 LGHDT, CDR2 YNNKEL (reference sequence). Expansion of antigen-specific CD4+ T cells with viral peptide pools was carried out by the ViraFEST assay before sequencing. CD4+ T cells were isolated after about nine days of culture. A half-volume exchange with IL-2 medium occurred on days 3 and 7. The data were produced by immunoSEQ multiplex PCR, yet TCRdb's version contains in-frame clones alone and is incomplete. There are just over 20,000 clones in the sample; approximately 70% occur only once, and about 17% lies in the top ten.

This receptor was identified in a human donor who received a COVID-19 vaccine. The V and J genes are TRBV3-1 (or the pseudogene TRBV3-2) and TRBJ1-1; no clear D gene. Here the sequenced sample was CD4+ T cells from PBMCs cultured with HCoV-229E spike peptides, taken before COVID-19 vaccination. CDR3 residues: CASSGRDMNTEAFF. The CDR3 DNA reads as TGTGCCAGCAGCGGCCGAGACATGAACACTGAAGCTTTCTTT.